Included here is one TCR beta chain sequence, with context. Germline V gives CDR1 MDHEN, CDR2 SYDVKM. CDR3 size: 14 residues. V was cut by 8 bases and J by 3 bases, with 11 bases left in between. Sequencing used immunoSEQ multiplex PCR; TCRdb keeps in-frame clones, though not all of them. The sample table includes fewer than 200,000 clones. The sample comes from a study of control samples from healthy donors and cancer patients. The V and J genes are TRBV28 and TRBJ1-6, with unresolved D. Material: blood. The clonotype comes from a woman between 25 and 40 years old in good health. CDR3 in amino acids: CASDKRNYNSPLHF. CDR3 nucleotide sequence: TGTGCCAGCGATAAACGTAACTATAATTCACCCCTCCACTTT.